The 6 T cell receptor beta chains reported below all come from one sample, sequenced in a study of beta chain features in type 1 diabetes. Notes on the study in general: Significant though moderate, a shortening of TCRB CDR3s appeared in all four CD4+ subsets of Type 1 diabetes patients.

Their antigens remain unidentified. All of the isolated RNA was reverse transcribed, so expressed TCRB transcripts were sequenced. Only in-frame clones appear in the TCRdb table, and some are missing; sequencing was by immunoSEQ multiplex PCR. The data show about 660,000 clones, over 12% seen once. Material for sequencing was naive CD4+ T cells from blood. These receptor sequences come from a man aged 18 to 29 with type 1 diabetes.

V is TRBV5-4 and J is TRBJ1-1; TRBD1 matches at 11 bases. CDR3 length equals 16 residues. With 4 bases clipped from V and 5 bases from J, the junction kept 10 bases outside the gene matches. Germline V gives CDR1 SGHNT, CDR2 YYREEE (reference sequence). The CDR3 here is CASSGQGAVRFTEAFF. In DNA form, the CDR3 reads TGTGCCAGCAGCGGACAGGGGGCGGTGAGATTTACTGAAGCTTTCTTT.

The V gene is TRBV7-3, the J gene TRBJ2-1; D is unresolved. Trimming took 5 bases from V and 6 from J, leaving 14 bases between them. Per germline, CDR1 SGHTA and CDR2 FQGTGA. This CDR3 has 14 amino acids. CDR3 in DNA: TGTGCCAGCAGCCCAATGACGAGTCTCAATGAGCAGTTCTTC. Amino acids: CASSPMTSLNEQFF.

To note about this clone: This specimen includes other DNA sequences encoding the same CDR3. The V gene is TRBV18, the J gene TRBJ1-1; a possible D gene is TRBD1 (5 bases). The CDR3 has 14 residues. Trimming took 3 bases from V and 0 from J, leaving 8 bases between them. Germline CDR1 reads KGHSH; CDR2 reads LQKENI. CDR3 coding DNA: TGTGCCAGCTCACCGGGGGGGATGAACACTGAAGCTTTCTTT. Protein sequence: CASSPGGMNTEAFF.

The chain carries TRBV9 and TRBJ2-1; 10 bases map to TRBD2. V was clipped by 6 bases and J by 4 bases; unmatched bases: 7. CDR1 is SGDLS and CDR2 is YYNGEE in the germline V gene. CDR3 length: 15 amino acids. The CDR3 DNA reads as TGTGCCAGCAACCTAGGACTAGCGGCATACAATGAGCAGTTCTTC. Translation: CASNLGLAAYNEQFF.

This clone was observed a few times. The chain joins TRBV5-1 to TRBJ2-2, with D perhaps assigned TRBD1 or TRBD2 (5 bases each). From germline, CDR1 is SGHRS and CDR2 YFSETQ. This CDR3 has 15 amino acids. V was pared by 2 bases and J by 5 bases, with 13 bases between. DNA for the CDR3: TGCGCCAGCAGCTTCGGGACCGATACGACCGGGGAGCTGTTTTTT. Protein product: CASSFGTDTTGELFF.

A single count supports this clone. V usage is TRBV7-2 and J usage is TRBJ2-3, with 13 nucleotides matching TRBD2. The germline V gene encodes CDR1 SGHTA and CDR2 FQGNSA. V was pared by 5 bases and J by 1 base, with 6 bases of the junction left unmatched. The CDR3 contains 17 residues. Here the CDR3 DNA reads TGTGCCAGCAGCCCCGGACTAGCGGGGGCCCGCACAGATACGCAGTATTTT. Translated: CASSPGLAGARTDTQYF.